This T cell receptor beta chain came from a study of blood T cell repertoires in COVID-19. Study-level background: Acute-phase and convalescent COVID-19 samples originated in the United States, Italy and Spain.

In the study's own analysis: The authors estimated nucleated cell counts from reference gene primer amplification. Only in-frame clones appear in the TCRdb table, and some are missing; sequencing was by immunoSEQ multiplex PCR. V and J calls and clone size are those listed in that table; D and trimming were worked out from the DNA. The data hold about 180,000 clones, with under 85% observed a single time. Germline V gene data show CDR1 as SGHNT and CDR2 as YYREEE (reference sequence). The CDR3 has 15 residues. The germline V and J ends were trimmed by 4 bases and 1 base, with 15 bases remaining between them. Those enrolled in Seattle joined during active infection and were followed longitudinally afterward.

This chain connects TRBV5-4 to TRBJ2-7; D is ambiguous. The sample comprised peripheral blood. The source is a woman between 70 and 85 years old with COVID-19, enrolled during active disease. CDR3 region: CASSLDPVGSYEQYF. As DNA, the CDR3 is TGTGCCAGCAGCCTAGACCCCGTCGGGTCCTACGAGCAGTACTTC.